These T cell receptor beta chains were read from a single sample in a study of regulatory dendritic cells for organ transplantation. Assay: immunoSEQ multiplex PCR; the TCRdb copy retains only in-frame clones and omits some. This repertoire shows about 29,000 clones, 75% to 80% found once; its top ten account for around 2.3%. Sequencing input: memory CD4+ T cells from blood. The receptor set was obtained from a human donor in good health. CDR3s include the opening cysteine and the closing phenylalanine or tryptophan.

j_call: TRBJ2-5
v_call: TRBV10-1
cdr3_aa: CASSEGQSYQETQYF

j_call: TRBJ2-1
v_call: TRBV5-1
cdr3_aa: CASSPGTGLLDSYNEQFF

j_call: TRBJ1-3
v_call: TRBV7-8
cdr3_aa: CASSIRRGNTIYF

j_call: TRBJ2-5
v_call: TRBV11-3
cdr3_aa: CASRTETQYF

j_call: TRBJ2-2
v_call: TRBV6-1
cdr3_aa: CASSEDSGGAGELFF

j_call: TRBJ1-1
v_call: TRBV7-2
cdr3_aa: CASSLWGQDTEAFF

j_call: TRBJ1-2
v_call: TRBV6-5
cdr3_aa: CARGRQGGGYGYTF

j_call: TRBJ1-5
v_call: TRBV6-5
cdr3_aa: CASGRGNQPQHF

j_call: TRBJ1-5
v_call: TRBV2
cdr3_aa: CASSEEVQPQHF

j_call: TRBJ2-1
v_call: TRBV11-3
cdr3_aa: CASSLDGGYNEQFF

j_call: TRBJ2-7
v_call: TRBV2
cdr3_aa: CASLPYGREYEQYF

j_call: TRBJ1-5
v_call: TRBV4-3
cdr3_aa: CASSQDFTAGNQPQHF

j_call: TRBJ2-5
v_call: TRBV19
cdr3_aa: CASSTPIPRLVYQETQYF

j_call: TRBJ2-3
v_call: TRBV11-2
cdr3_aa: CASSLDSGTDTQYF

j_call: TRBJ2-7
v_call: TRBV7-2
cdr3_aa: CASSPSRLSSYEQYF

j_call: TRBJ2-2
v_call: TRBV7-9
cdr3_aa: CASSVTNTGELFF

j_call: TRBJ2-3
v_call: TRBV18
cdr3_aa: CASSPRTIGTSTDTQYF

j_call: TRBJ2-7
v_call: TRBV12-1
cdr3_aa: CASSQGLAGGYEQYF

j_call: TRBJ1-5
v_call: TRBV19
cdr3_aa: CASSIFQGPNQPQHF

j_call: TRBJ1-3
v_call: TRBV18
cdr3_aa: CASSPRSPNSGNTIYF

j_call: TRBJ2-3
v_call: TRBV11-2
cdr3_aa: CASSLVGAGGDTQYF

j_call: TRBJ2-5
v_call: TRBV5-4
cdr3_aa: CASSLDGQETQYF

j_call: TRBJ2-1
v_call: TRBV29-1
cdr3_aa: CSVLADEQFF

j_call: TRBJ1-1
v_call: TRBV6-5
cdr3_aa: CASSSRQGRSEAFF

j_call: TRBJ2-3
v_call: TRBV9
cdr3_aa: CASSVGTSGTDTQYF

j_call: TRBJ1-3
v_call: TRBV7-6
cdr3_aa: CASSLGDTGNTIYF

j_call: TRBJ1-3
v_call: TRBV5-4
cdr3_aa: CASSSLGRGNTIYF